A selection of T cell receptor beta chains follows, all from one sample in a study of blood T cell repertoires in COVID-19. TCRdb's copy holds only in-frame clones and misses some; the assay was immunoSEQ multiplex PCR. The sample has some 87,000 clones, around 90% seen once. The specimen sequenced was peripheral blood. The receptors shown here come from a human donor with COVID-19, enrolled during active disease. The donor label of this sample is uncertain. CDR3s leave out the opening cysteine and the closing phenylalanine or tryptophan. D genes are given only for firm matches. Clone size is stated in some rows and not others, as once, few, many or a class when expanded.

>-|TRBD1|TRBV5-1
ASSFGTGGPGNTEAF
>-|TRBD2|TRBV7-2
ASSPTGGRYYEQY
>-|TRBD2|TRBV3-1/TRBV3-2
ASSQDLLAGFYEQY
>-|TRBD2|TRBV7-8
ASSSTGGSYEQY
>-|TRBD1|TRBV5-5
ASSHTGTATNYGYT
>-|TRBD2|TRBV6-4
ASSRRRGGPTDTQY
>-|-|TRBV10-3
AIRGDRGGTEAF
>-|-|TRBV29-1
SVEVGDWSSYEQY
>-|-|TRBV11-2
ASSLAITGFDEQY
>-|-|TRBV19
ASSITWGPNQPQH
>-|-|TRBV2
ARREGDSPLH
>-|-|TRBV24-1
ATRSQGEDEQF
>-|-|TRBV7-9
ASNPTGGVSPLH
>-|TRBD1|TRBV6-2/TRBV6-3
ASSYPTGVPEAF
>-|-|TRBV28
ASNVDGNNEKLF
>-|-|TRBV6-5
ASSYSLDTEAF
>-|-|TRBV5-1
ASSLTSRNNEQF
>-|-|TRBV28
ASRKASSTYNEQF
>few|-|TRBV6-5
ASSLTPYSYEQY
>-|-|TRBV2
ASSVETGNTIY
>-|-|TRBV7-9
ASSPEGQELF
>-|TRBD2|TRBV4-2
ASSPSPSRGVYEQY
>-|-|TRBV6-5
ASRSRYEQY
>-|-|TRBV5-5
ASSLIQGPYGYGYT
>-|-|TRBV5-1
ASSLGEGRTEAF
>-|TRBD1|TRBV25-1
ASSGQEGNEQF
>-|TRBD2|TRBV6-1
ASSEAILGSGGFKETQY
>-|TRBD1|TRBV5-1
ASSQGQGTYEQY
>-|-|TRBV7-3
ASSLDRFGGYT
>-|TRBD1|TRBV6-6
ASSNRDRSYEQY
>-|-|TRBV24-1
ATSDQLGQF
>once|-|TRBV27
ASSLAMRRTTNGQF
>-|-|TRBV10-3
AISDSGGAGQPQH
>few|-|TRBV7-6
ASSLGVGGANSNQPQH
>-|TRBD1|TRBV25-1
ASSEGGQGVLADTQY
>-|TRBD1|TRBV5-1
ASSLAPGQSYEQY
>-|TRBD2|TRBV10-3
AISEAGSTHSSYEQY
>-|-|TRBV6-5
ASSYSPDFYEQY
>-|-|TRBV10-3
AISESMAGVETQY
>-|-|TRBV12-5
ASGSGRGPYGYT
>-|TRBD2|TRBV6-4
ASSPGLASRDTQY
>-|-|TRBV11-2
ASSLEVAQGYGYT
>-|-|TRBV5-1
ASSLVLPGESPLH
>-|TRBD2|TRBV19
ASSQGGTSGPSTDTQY
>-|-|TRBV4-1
ASSQAKRPDEGDTEAF
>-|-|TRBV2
ASRGVNTEAF
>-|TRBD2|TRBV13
ASSSPRTSGIYNEQF
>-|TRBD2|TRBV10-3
AMAGTSGTGELF
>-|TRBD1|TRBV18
ASSPGVEGAEQY
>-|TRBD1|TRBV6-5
ATNPGQNGEKLF
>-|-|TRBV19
ASSIGPHDEQY
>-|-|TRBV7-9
ASSHKPDWILVNTEAF